This entry concerns a single T cell receptor beta chain. Both 60 Vbeta primers and 13 Jbeta primers went into the PCR. Sequencing was performed with immunoSEQ multiplex PCR; in TCRdb, only in-frame clones are kept and a portion is missing. This table has 130,000 to 150,000 clones, around 82% appearing once. These data are taken from a study of cytomegalovirus exposure and HLA in healthy donors. For the study at large: Some 85 million unique TCRs, all from HLA-typed donors, were included in an early release of the data.

Per germline, CDR1 SNHLY and CDR2 FYNNEI. CDR3 length: 17 residues. With 2 bases removed from V and 0 bases from J, the gap between germline ends came to 16 bases. The V call is TRBV2, the J call TRBJ1-1, with a possible D match to TRBD1 (5 bases). The specimen sequenced was PBMCs. The source of this sequence is a woman aged 18-29 years in good health and CMV-seropositive. The DNA of the CDR3 is TGTGCCAGCAGTGAATTCGTTTCAGGGCTGATGAACACTGAAGCTTTCTTT. Protein: CASSEFVSGLMNTEAFF.